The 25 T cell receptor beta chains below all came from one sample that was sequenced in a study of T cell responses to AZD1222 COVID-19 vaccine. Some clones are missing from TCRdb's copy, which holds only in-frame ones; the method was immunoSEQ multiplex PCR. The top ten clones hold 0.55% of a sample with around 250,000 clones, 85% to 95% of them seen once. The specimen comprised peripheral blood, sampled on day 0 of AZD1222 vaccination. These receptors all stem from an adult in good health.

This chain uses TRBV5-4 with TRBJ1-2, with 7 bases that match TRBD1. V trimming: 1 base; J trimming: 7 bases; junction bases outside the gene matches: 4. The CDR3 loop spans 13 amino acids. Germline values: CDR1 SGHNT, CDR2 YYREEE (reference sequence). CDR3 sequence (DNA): TGTGCCAGCAGCTTGCAGGGGGATTTTGGCTACACCTTC. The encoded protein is CASSLQGDFGYTF.

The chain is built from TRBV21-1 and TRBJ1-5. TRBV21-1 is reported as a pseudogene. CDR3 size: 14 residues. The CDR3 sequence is CASSKQDRIQPQHF. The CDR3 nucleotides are TGTGCCAGCAGCAAACAGGACCGGATTCAGCCCCAGCATTTT.

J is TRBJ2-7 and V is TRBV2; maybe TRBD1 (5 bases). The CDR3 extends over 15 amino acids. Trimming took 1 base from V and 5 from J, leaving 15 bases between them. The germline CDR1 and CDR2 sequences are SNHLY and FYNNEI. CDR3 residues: CASSEESGFRDEQYF. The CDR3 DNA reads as TGTGCCAGCAGTGAAGAGTCCGGGTTCAGGGACGAGCAGTACTTC. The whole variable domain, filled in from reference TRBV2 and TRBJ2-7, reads EPEVTQTPSHQVTQMGQEVILRCVPISNHLYFYWYRQILGQKVEFLVSFYNNEISEKSEIFDDQFSVERPDGSNFTLKIRSTKLEDSAMYFCASSEESGFRDEQYFGPGTRLTVT.

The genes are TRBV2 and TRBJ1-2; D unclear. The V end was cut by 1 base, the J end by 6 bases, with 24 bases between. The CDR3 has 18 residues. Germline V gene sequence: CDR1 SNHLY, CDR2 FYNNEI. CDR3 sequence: CASSEDGLDAPLPDGYTF. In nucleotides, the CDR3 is TGTGCCAGCAGTGAAGATGGTTTAGATGCCCCACTACCCGATGGCTACACCTTC.

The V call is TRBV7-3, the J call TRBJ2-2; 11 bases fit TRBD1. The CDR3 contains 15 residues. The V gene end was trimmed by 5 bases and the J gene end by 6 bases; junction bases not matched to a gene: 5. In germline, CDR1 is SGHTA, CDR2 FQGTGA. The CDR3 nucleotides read TGTGCCAGCAGCCCGGACAGGGGGCCGGCCGGGGAGCTGTTTTTT. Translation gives CASSPDRGPAGELFF.

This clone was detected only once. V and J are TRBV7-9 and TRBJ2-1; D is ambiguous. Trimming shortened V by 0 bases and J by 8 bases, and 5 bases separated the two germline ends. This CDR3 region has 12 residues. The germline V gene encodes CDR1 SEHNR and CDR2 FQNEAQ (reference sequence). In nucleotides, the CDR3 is TGTGCCAGCAGCTTAGCCAGCGATGAGCAGTTCTTC. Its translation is CASSLASDEQFF.

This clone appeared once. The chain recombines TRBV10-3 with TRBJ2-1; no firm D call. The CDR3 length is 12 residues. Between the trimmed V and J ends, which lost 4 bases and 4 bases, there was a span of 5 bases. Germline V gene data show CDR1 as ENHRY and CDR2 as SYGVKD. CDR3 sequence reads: CAISVEYNEQFF. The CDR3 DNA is TGTGCCATCAGTGTTGAGTACAATGAGCAGTTCTTC.

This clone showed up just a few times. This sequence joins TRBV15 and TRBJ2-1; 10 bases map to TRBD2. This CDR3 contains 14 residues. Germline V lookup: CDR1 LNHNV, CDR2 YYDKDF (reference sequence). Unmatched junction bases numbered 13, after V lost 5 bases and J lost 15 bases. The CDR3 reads CATSSSGSLHRRFF. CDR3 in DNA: TGTGCCACCAGCTCTAGCGGGAGTCTCCACCGGCGGTTCTTC.

The CDR3 reads CASSSEGVNGYTF. The CDR3 nucleotides are TGTGCCAGCAGCTCGGAGGGCGTGAATGGCTACACCTTC. The chain is built from TRBV7-2 and TRBJ1-2, with D uncertain. Germline V CDR1 and CDR2: SGHTA, FQGNSA. The CDR3 is 13 residues long. V lost 4 bases and J lost 6, with 12 bases in between.

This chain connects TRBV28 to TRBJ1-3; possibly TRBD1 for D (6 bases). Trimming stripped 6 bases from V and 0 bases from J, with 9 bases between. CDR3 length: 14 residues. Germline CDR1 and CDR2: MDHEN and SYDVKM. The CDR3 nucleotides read TGTGCCAGCAGGGACAGCAGCTCTGGAAACACCATATATTTT. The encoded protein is CASRDSSSGNTIYF.

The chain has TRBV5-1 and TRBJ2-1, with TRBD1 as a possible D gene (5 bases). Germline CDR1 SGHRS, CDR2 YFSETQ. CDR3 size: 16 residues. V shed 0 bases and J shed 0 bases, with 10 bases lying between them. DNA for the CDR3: TGCGCCAGCAGCTTGGAGGGGTTTAGCTCCTACAATGAGCAGTTCTTC. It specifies CASSLEGFSSYNEQFF.

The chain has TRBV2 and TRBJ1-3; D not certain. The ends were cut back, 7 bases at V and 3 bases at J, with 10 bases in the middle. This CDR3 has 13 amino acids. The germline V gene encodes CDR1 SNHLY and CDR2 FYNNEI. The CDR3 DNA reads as TGTGCCAGCACCGTGATGGGTGGAAACACCATATATTTT. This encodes CASTVMGGNTIYF. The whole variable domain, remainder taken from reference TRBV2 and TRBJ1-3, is EPEVTQTPSHQVTQMGQEVILRCVPISNHLYFYWYRQILGQKVEFLVSFYNNEISEKSEIFDDQFSVERPDGSNFTLKIRSTKLEDSAMYFCASTVMGGNTIYFGEGSWLTVV.

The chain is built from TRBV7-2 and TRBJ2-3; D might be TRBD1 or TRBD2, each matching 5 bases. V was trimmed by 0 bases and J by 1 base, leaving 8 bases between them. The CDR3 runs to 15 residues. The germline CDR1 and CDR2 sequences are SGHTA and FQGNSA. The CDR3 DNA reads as TGTGCCAGCAGCTTAGCTGGGGGACGCACAGATACGCAGTATTTT. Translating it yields CASSLAGGRTDTQYF.

The CDR3 nucleotides are TGTGCCAGCACCCGGGGGCGTCGGCCCCAGCATTTT. Amino acids: CASTRGRRPQHF. The V and J genes are TRBV6-5 and TRBJ1-5; tentatively, D is TRBD1 (6 bases). V was shortened by 7 bases and J by 9 bases, with 13 bases between the two germline ends. Germline V gene data show CDR1 as MNHEY and CDR2 as SVGAGI. The CDR3 is made up of 12 amino acids.

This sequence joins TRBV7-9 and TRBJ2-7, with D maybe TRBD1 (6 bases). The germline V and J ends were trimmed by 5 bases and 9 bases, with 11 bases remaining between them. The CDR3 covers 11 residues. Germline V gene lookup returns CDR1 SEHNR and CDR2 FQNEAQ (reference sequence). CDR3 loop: CASSPDRRQYF. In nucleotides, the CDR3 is TGTGCCAGCAGCCCAGACAGGCGGCAGTACTTC.

The DNA of the CDR3 is TGTGCCAGCAGTTTCCTCAGCGGAGCCTACGAGCAGTACTTC. Protein sequence: CASSFLSGAYEQYF. The chain combines TRBV27 with TRBJ2-7, with a possible D match to TRBD2 (5 bases). The CDR3 is made up of 14 amino acids. The germline V and J ends were trimmed by 3 bases and 2 bases, with 11 bases remaining between them. Germline lookup yields CDR1 MNHEY and CDR2 SMNVEV (reference sequence).

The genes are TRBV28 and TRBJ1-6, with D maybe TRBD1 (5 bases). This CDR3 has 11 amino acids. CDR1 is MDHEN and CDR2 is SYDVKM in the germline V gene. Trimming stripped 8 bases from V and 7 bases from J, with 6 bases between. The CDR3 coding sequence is TGTGCCAGCCGGGGGAATTCACCCCTCCACTTT. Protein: CASRGNSPLHF.

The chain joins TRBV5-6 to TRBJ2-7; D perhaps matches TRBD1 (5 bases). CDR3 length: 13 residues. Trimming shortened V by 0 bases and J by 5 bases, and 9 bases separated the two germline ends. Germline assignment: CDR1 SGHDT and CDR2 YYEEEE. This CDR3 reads CASSLGGRNEQYF. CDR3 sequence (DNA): TGTGCCAGCAGCTTGGGGGGCCGGAACGAGCAGTACTTC.

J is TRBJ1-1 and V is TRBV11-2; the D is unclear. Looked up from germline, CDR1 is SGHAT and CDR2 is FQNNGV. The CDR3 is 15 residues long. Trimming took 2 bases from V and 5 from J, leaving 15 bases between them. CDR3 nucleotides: TGTGCCAGCAGCTTACCAAGAGGGATGGGGACTGAAGCTTTCTTT. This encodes CASSLPRGMGTEAFF. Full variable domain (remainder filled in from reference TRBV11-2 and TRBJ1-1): EAGVAQSPRYKIIEKRQSVAFWCNPISGHATLYWYQQILGQGPKLLIQFQNNGVVDDSQLPKDRFSAERLKGVDSTLKIQPAKLEDSAVYLCASSLPRGMGTEAFFGQGTRLTVV.

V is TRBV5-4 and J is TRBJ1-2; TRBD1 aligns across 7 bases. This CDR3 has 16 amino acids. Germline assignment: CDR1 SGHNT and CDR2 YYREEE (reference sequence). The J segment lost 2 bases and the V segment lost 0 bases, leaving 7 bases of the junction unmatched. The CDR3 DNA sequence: TGTGCCAGCAGCTTGGGTTGGGGGACAGACAACTATGGCTACACCTTC. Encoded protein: CASSLGWGTDNYGYTF. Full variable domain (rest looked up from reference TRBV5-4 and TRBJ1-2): ETGVTQSPTHLIKTRGQQVTLRCSSQSGHNTVSWYQQALGQGPQFIFQYYREEENGRGNFPPRFSGLQFPNYSSELNVNALELDDSALYLCASSLGWGTDNYGYTFGSGTRLTVV.

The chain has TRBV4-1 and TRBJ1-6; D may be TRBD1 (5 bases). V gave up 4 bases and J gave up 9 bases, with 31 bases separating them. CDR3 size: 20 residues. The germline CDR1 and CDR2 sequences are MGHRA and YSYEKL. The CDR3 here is CASSLELAGTRAPIGSPLHF. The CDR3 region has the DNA TGCGCCAGCAGCCTAGAACTTGCCGGGACGCGAGCTCCTATAGGTTCACCCCTCCACTTT.

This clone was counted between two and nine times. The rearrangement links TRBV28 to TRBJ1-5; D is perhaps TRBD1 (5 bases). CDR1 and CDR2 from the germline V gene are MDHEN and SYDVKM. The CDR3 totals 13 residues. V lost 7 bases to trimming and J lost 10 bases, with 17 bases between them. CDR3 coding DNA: TGTGCCAGCAACGCCGGGACTCCTCGCCCCCAGCATTTT. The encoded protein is CASNAGTPRPQHF. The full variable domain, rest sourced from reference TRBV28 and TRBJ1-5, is DVKVTQSSRYLVKRTGEKVFLECVQDMDHENMFWYRQDPGLGLRLIYFSYDVKMKEKGDIPEGYSVSREKKERFSLILESASTNQTSMYLCASNAGTPRPQHFGDGTRLSIL.

CDR3 nucleotide sequence: TGTGCCAGCAGCTCGAACCCAAGGACAGGGAATTCACCCCTCCACTTT. Protein product: CASSSNPRTGNSPLHF. This chain links TRBV11-2 with TRBJ1-6, with 8 positions matching TRBD1. V shed 4 bases, J shed 7 bases, and the junction held 9 bases outside the gene matches. Germline CDR1 reads SGHAT; CDR2 reads FQNNGV. This CDR3 has 16 residues.

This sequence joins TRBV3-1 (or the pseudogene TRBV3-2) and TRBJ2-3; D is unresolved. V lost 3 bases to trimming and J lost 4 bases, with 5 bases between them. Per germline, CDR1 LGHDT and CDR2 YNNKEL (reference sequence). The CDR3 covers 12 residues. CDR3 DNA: TGTGCCAGCAGCCACCTGGCAGATACGCAGTATTTT. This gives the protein CASSHLADTQYF.

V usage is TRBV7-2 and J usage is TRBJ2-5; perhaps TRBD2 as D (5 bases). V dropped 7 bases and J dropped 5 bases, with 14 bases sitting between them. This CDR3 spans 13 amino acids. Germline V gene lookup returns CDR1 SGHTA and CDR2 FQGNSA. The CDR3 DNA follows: TGTGCCAGCACCGGGCAGTCGGGGGAGACCCAGTACTTC. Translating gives CASTGQSGETQYF.